This T cell receptor (beta chain) was sequenced in a study of read filtering for tumor transcriptome and immune sequencing (dated by TCRdb to about 2020). Broadly, across the study: The cohort consisted of about 17 male and approximately 15 female patients, with a mean age of around 60 years and an age range of about 40 to 85. One of the main goals was to work out a read-filtering strategy for immune repertoire data, in particular whether clonotypes backed by only a single read should be removed. By revised international staging, about 8 patients were R-ISS I, 16 were R-ISS II and over five were R-ISS III. After DNase treatment, whole-transcriptome libraries were prepared using the TruSeq RNA Access Library Prep Kit. TCR repertoires obtained by targeted immune repertoire sequencing and by bulk whole-transcriptome sequencing performed on the same bone marrow samples were compared. Per sample, about 3.5 to 11 million TCR-region mapped reads were obtained with IR-seq, compared with only about 80 to 1,400 with RNA-seq. Results and caveats for the whole study, not just this receptor: The correlation between IR-seq and RNA-seq shared clonotype proportions was increased by removal of single-read clonotypes. Compared with RNA-seq, IR-seq captured clonotypes at much higher depth and more reliably, and a smaller IR-seq throughput was enough to identify most shared clonotypes. In IR-seq, single-read clonotypes were approximately 81% of clonotypes but approximately 4% of total reads; in RNA-seq they were about three quarters of clonotypes and 35% to 55% of reads. The sorted CD138-negative fraction was not purified T cells but a mixed bone marrow immune population.

Bone marrow was sampled from every patient at the time of active disease. Ficoll-Hypaque density gradient centrifugation was used to isolate bone marrow mononuclear cells. To remove myeloma plasma cells, the cells were labeled with CD138 magnetic microbeads on a MACS separator, and CD138-negative cells were then collected by negative selection. The purity of the isolated cells was checked by flow cytometry with CD138 antibodies on an Attune NxT. TRIzol reagent was used to extract total RNA, which was then quantified with a NanoDrop spectrophotometer. For each patient, paired RNA-seq and IR-seq were run on the CD138-negative bone marrow sample from that patient. From a lookup of the germline V gene, CDR1 and CDR2 are SQVTM and ANQGSEA. The CDR3 measures 12 amino acids from cysteine to phenylalanine. The only DNA kept is the CDR3, 36 bases in frame from the first base. A distance of 7 bases separates the germline ends of V and J, which lose 6 bases and 0 bases respectively.

This clonotype was seen at least ten times. Its antigen remains undetermined. No clone much larger than this one lies a single base away; base qualities are absent. Starting from 400 to 450 ng RNA, TCR libraries were constructed with the Immunoverse kit using molecular barcoded adaptors that cover the alpha/delta and beta/gamma chains. TCR library preparation used the same RNA that was used for transcriptome sequencing. Sequencing of TCR libraries was carried out on an Illumina HiSeq 4000 with 2 x 150 cycles. For the original study's pipeline: MiXCR aligned TCR reads to human V, D, J and C references and assembled the aligned reads into CDR3 clonotypes, with quality filtering and error correction included. The tcR package in R was used for analysis of clonotype counts and gene usage diversity. For inspection of raw mapping reads, RNA-seq reads were mapped by STAR aligner version 2.5.3a onto GRCh37 of the human genome. To test the effect of sequencing depth on detected clonotypes, IR-seq fastq files were randomly downsampled using Seqtk 1.3. Using fastp trimming at Q25 and MiXCR clonotype assembly, TCRdb reanalyzed the public sequencing data and kept in-frame beta chains. Entries are consolidated by CDR3 protein sequence, retaining the most common genes and DNA. TCRdb's processing, not the study's, gives the V and J calls here. Present in this sample are 75,000 to 90,000 distinct CDR3 sequences, around an eighth of which were seen just once. Together, the top ten hold approximately 15% of the sample.

The receptor was derived from a donor over 35 with multiple myeloma. The sample comprised a population of CD138-negative cells sorted from bone marrow. The cell subset or site tag for this specimen amounts to: bone marrow mononuclear cells depleted of CD138+ plasma/myeloma cells by negative magnetic selection. The chain was built from TRBV29-1 and TRBJ2-3; the D segment could be TRBD2, given 6 matching bases. The CDR3 protein is CSVGTSTDTQYF. The DNA sequence follows: TGCAGCGTGGGGACTAGCACAGATACGCAGTATTTT.